This is a list of T cell receptor beta chains from one sample in a study of graft-versus-host responses after intestinal transplantation. The assay was immunoSEQ multiplex PCR, and TCRdb's table has in-frame clones only and misses some. The sample shows some 10,000 clones, about 32% of them seen only once. The material sequenced was alloreactive CD4+ T cells from a mixed lymphocyte reaction culture, taken before intestinal transplant. Receptor source: a human patient who received an intestinal transplant. The CDR3 runs from the conserved cysteine through the conserved F or W. D genes are given only for firm matches. Some rows have no size entry. The others give once, few or many, or a class for an expanded clone.

CDR3 protein: CASSYSGSNEQYF
CDR3 DNA: TGTGCCAGCAGTTACTCGGGGTCCAACGAGCAGTACTTC
V gene: TRBV27
clone size: few
J gene: TRBJ2-7
D gene: NA

CDR3 protein: CASSDREGTEAFF
CDR3 DNA: TGTGCCTCGTCGGACAGGGAGGGCACTGAAGCTTTCTTT
V gene: TRBV30
clone size: NA
J gene: TRBJ1-1
D gene: TRBD1

CDR3 protein: CASSYSSVSPQHF
CDR3 DNA: TGTGCCAGCAGTTACTCGTCGGTTTCGCCCCAGCATTTT
V gene: TRBV6-6
clone size: NA
J gene: TRBJ1-5
D gene: NA

CDR3 protein: CASSSAAYEQYF
CDR3 DNA: TGTGCCAGCAGTTCAGCGGCCTACGAGCAGTACTTC
V gene: TRBV27
clone size: NA
J gene: TRBJ2-7
D gene: NA

CDR3 protein: CASSLTAPGGEWFWYGYTF
CDR3 DNA: TGTGCCAGCAGTTTAACGGCCCCAGGGGGGGAATGGTTTTGGTATGGCTACACCTTC
V gene: TRBV27
clone size: few
J gene: TRBJ1-2
D gene: TRBD1

CDR3 protein: CSVGAGHQPQHF
CDR3 DNA: TGCAGCGTTGGGGCAGGGCATCAGCCCCAGCATTTT
V gene: TRBV29-1
clone size: once
J gene: TRBJ1-5
D gene: NA

CDR3 protein: CASSLSGDNEQYF
CDR3 DNA: TGTGCCAGCAGTTTGTCCGGGGATAACGAGCAGTACTTC
V gene: TRBV27
clone size: medium-sized
J gene: TRBJ2-7
D gene: NA

CDR3 protein: CASSLAGPISGANVLTF
CDR3 DNA: TGTGCTAGCAGCTTAGCGGGCCCGATCTCTGGGGCCAACGTCCTGACTTTC
V gene: TRBV7-7
clone size: NA
J gene: TRBJ2-6
D gene: TRBD2

CDR3 protein: CASSSTTGGHEQYF
CDR3 DNA: TGTGCCAGCAGCTCCACGACAGGGGGCCACGAGCAGTACTTC
V gene: TRBV7-2
clone size: few
J gene: TRBJ2-7
D gene: TRBD1

CDR3 protein: CASSHLAGGPYEQYF
CDR3 DNA: TGTGCCAGCAGCCACCTAGCGGGAGGTCCATACGAGCAGTACTTC
V gene: TRBV4-1
clone size: few
J gene: TRBJ2-7
D gene: TRBD2

CDR3 protein: CASSFVDRTGELFF
CDR3 DNA: TGTGCCAGCAGTTTCGTAGACCGGACCGGGGAGCTGTTTTTT
V gene: TRBV27
clone size: NA
J gene: TRBJ2-2
D gene: NA

CDR3 protein: CASSLGGVGSQYF
CDR3 DNA: TGTGCCAGCAGCTTAGGCGGTGTCGGGAGTCAGTACTTC
V gene: TRBV7-6
clone size: medium-sized
J gene: TRBJ2-7
D gene: NA

CDR3 protein: CASSLTGGQPQHF
CDR3 DNA: TGCGCCAGCAGCTTGACAGGGGGTCAGCCCCAGCATTTT
V gene: TRBV5-1
clone size: few
J gene: TRBJ1-5
D gene: TRBD1

CDR3 protein: CASSYSQYTQYF
CDR3 DNA: TGTGCCAGCAGTTACTCCCAATATACGCAGTATTTT
V gene: TRBV6-6
clone size: once
J gene: TRBJ2-3
D gene: NA

CDR3 protein: CASSQELAYEQFF
CDR3 DNA: TGCGCCAGCAGCCAAGAGTTGGCCTATGAGCAGTTCTTC
V gene: TRBV4-1
clone size: few
J gene: TRBJ2-1
D gene: NA

CDR3 protein: CASSFWTGTYEQYF
CDR3 DNA: TGTGCCAGCAGCTTCTGGACAGGGACCTACGAGCAGTACTTC
V gene: TRBV11-2
clone size: few
J gene: TRBJ2-7
D gene: TRBD1

CDR3 protein: CASSLDPWSSYNEQFF
CDR3 DNA: TGTGCCAGCAGCTTAGATCCGTGGAGCTCCTACAATGAGCAGTTCTTC
V gene: TRBV11-2
clone size: NA
J gene: TRBJ2-1
D gene: NA

CDR3 protein: CASSIVMNTEAFF
CDR3 DNA: TGTGCCAGTAGTATAGTCATGAACACTGAAGCTTTCTTT
V gene: TRBV19
clone size: NA
J gene: TRBJ1-1
D gene: NA

CDR3 protein: CASSLGPGQGLDEKLFF
CDR3 DNA: TGCGCCAGCAGCTTGGGTCCGGGACAGGGGTTAGATGAAAAACTGTTTTTT
V gene: TRBV5-1
clone size: medium-sized
J gene: TRBJ1-4
D gene: TRBD1

CDR3 protein: CASSLGPNQPQHF
CDR3 DNA: TGTGCCAGCAGCTTAGGACCCAATCAGCCCCAGCATTTT
V gene: TRBV7-9
clone size: medium-sized
J gene: TRBJ1-5
D gene: NA

CDR3 protein: CASSDWTSGRLTEQFF
CDR3 DNA: TGTGCCAGCAGTGACTGGACTAGCGGGAGACTTACTGAGCAGTTCTTC
V gene: TRBV2
clone size: NA
J gene: TRBJ2-1
D gene: TRBD2

CDR3 protein: CASMSGYEQYF
CDR3 DNA: TGTGCCAGCATGAGCGGCTACGAGCAGTACTTC
V gene: TRBV7-3
clone size: few
J gene: TRBJ2-7
D gene: NA

CDR3 protein: CASSPSLGVAYEQYF
CDR3 DNA: TGTGCCAGTAGTCCCAGCTTAGGGGTTGCCTACGAGCAGTACTTC
V gene: TRBV19
clone size: medium-sized
J gene: TRBJ2-7
D gene: NA

CDR3 protein: CASSLVGAGAPKNIQYF
CDR3 DNA: TGTGCTAGCAGCTTAGTAGGAGCGGGAGCCCCCAAAAACATTCAGTACTTC
V gene: TRBV7-7
clone size: few
J gene: TRBJ2-4
D gene: TRBD2

CDR3 protein: CASSIDGTGSPYEQYF
CDR3 DNA: TGTGCCAGTAGTATAGACGGGACAGGGTCTCCCTACGAGCAGTACTTC
V gene: TRBV19
clone size: few
J gene: TRBJ2-7
D gene: TRBD1

CDR3 protein: CAISESDGRAREQYF
CDR3 DNA: TGTGCCATCAGTGAGTCGGACGGGAGGGCCCGTGAGCAGTATTTT
V gene: TRBV10-3
clone size: few
J gene: TRBJ2-3
D gene: TRBD2

CDR3 protein: CASSFSGGINEQFF
CDR3 DNA: TGCGCCAGCAGCTTTTCAGGGGGCATCAATGAGCAGTTCTTC
V gene: TRBV5-1
clone size: few
J gene: TRBJ2-1
D gene: TRBD1

CDR3 protein: CASREGSWDEFYNEQFF
CDR3 DNA: TGTGCCAGCAGAGAAGGATCGTGGGATGAGTTCTACAATGAGCAGTTCTTC
V gene: TRBV5-6
clone size: NA
J gene: TRBJ2-1
D gene: NA

CDR3 protein: CSAGNSNQPQHF
CDR3 DNA: TGCAGCGCTGGAAATAGCAATCAGCCCCAGCATTTT
V gene: TRBV29-1
clone size: NA
J gene: TRBJ1-5
D gene: NA

CDR3 protein: CASSLVTGDTGELFF
CDR3 DNA: TGTGCCAGCAGCTTAGTAACAGGGGACACCGGGGAGCTGTTTTTT
V gene: TRBV7-9
clone size: medium-sized
J gene: TRBJ2-2
D gene: TRBD1

CDR3 protein: CASSSVKAGWPYEQYF
CDR3 DNA: TGTGCCAGCAGCTCCGTAAAAGCGGGGTGGCCTTACGAGCAGTACTTC
V gene: TRBV2
clone size: NA
J gene: TRBJ2-7
D gene: TRBD2

CDR3 protein: CASSADPQETQYF
CDR3 DNA: TGTGCCAGCAGCGCCGACCCTCAAGAGACCCAGTACTTC
V gene: TRBV9
clone size: NA
J gene: TRBJ2-5
D gene: NA

CDR3 protein: CASGQGLNTEAFF
CDR3 DNA: TGTGCCAGCGGACAGGGTTTGAACACTGAAGCTTTCTTT
V gene: TRBV6-1
clone size: few
J gene: TRBJ1-1
D gene: TRBD1

CDR3 protein: CASSLAGRLGAPMNF
CDR3 DNA: TGCGCCAGCAGCTTGGCGGGCAGGTTGGGAGCCCCTATGAACTTC
V gene: TRBV5-1
clone size: NA
J gene: TRBJ2-7
D gene: NA

CDR3 protein: CASSLGNGVSLTF
CDR3 DNA: TGTGCCAGCAGTTTGGGTAACGGGGTCTCCCTGACTTTC
V gene: TRBV28
clone size: once
J gene: TRBJ2-6
D gene: NA

CDR3 protein: CASSLGTDIYEQYF
CDR3 DNA: TGTGCCAGCAGCTTGGGGACAGATATCTACGAGCAGTACTTC
V gene: TRBV5-7
clone size: NA
J gene: TRBJ2-7
D gene: NA

CDR3 protein: CASEGAGQGDTEAFF
CDR3 DNA: TGTGCCAGCGAGGGAGCGGGACAGGGGGACACTGAAGCTTTCTTT
V gene: TRBV13
clone size: once
J gene: TRBJ1-1
D gene: TRBD1

CDR3 protein: CASSPPQTGRGQPQHF
CDR3 DNA: TGTGCCAGCAGTCCCCCCCAGACAGGACGTGGGCAGCCCCAGCATTTT
V gene: TRBV28
clone size: NA
J gene: TRBJ1-5
D gene: NA

CDR3 protein: CASRLITDTQYF
CDR3 DNA: TGTGCCAGCAGACTCATCACAGATACGCAGTATTTT
V gene: TRBV7-9
clone size: medium-sized
J gene: TRBJ2-3
D gene: NA

CDR3 protein: CASSQNWGGYEQYF
CDR3 DNA: TGTGCCAGCAGCCAGAATTGGGGGGGGTACGAGCAGTACTTC
V gene: TRBV14
clone size: medium-sized
J gene: TRBJ2-7
D gene: TRBD2

CDR3 protein: CASSLPGEYNEQFF
CDR3 DNA: TGTGCCAGCAGCTTACCGGGGGAGTACAATGAGCAGTTCTTC
V gene: TRBV7-3
clone size: NA
J gene: TRBJ2-1
D gene: NA

CDR3 protein: CASSAGLQSTDTQYF
CDR3 DNA: TGTGCCAGCAGCGCGGGACTGCAGAGCACAGATACGCAGTATTTT
V gene: TRBV9
clone size: NA
J gene: TRBJ2-3
D gene: NA

CDR3 protein: CAWGPTWETQYF
CDR3 DNA: TGTGCCTGGGGTCCTACCTGGGAGACCCAGTACTTC
V gene: TRBV30
clone size: NA
J gene: TRBJ2-5
D gene: NA

CDR3 protein: CASSRRDRGYEQYF
CDR3 DNA: TGTGCCAGCAGCCGCCGGGACAGGGGGTACGAGCAGTACTTC
V gene: TRBV21-1
clone size: few
J gene: TRBJ2-7
D gene: NA

CDR3 protein: CASSLSREMLETQYF
CDR3 DNA: TGTGCCAGCAGTTTATCGCGGGAGATGCTAGAGACCCAGTACTTC
V gene: TRBV27
clone size: NA
J gene: TRBJ2-5
D gene: TRBD2

CDR3 protein: CASKAGGYNEQFF
CDR3 DNA: TGTGCCAGCAAAGCGGGAGGGTACAATGAGCAGTTCTTC
V gene: TRBV7-3
clone size: NA
J gene: TRBJ2-1
D gene: TRBD2

CDR3 protein: CASSLSADSYEQYF
CDR3 DNA: TGTGCCAGCAGTTTATCAGCCGACTCCTACGAGCAGTACTTC
V gene: TRBV6-6
clone size: few
J gene: TRBJ2-7
D gene: NA

CDR3 protein: CASSRPRESYNEQFF
CDR3 DNA: TGTGCCAGCTCAAGACCGAGGGAGTCCTACAATGAGCAGTTCTTC
V gene: TRBV28
clone size: NA
J gene: TRBJ2-1
D gene: NA

CDR3 protein: CASSENGINEQFF
CDR3 DNA: TGTGCCAGCAGCGAAAACGGAATTAATGAGCAGTTCTTC
V gene: TRBV7-3
clone size: once
J gene: TRBJ2-1
D gene: NA

CDR3 protein: CASSLRFQREGPGLHEQFF
CDR3 DNA: TGCGCCAGCAGCTTGAGGTTCCAGCGGGAGGGCCCCGGATTGCATGAGCAGTTCTTC
V gene: TRBV5-1
clone size: few
J gene: TRBJ2-1
D gene: TRBD2

CDR3 protein: CASSQVLDQPQHF
CDR3 DNA: TGCGCCAGCAGCCAAGTGCTAGATCAGCCCCAGCATTTT
V gene: TRBV4-1
clone size: medium-sized
J gene: TRBJ1-5
D gene: NA

CDR3 protein: CASSIQGGTEAFF
CDR3 DNA: TGTGCCAGTAGTATTCAGGGAGGCACTGAAGCTTTCTTT
V gene: TRBV19
clone size: medium-sized
J gene: TRBJ1-1
D gene: NA

CDR3 protein: CASSLRSGGEVPGANVLTF
CDR3 DNA: TGTGCCAGCAGCTTAAGGTCAGGGGGCGAGGTTCCTGGGGCCAACGTCCTGACTTTC
V gene: TRBV7-6
clone size: NA
J gene: TRBJ2-6
D gene: TRBD1

CDR3 protein: CASSVDGTPSYEQYF
CDR3 DNA: TGTGCCAGCAGCGTTGACGGGACACCCTCCTACGAGCAGTACTTC
V gene: TRBV9
clone size: NA
J gene: TRBJ2-7
D gene: NA

CDR3 protein: CASSHRTVRDLRLPSNKETQYF
CDR3 DNA: TGTGCCAGCAGTCACAGGACAGTACGGGATTTACGACTACCCTCCAATAAAGAGACCCAGTACTTC
V gene: TRBV28
clone size: NA
J gene: TRBJ2-5
D gene: NA